The 9 T cell receptor beta chains below were found in one sample sequenced in a study of T cells in lung cancer brain metastases. Sequencing was performed with immunoSEQ multiplex PCR; in TCRdb, only in-frame clones are kept and a portion is missing. The sample includes approximately 900 clones, 93% of them seen just once. The sequenced sample was tumor tissue from the primary lung tumor. These receptor sequences come from a woman aged 40 to 49 with non-small cell lung cancer.

The chain links TRBV5-8 to TRBJ1-2; 9 bases fit TRBD1. The CDR3 is 13 amino acids. The J segment lost 6 bases and the V segment lost 3 bases, leaving 3 bases of the junction unmatched. Germline assignment: CDR1 SGHTS and CDR2 YDEGEE. The CDR3 loop reads CASSWDRAHGYTF. Written as DNA, the CDR3 is TGTGCCAGCAGCTGGGACAGGGCCCATGGCTACACCTTC.

The V call is TRBV12-5, the J call TRBJ1-1; tentative D call: TRBD1 (5 bases). V was clipped by 5 bases and J by 0 bases, with 16 bases between them. The CDR3 is 16 residues long. The V gene's germline CDR1 is LGHNT and CDR2 FRNRAP. In nucleotides, the CDR3 is TGTGCTAGTGGTAGCCTCGCGGACATCATGAACACTGAAGCTTTCTTT. Translation gives CASGSLADIMNTEAFF.

This chain joins TRBV29-1 and TRBJ1-1; D uncertain. CDR3 length: 10 amino acids. The V gene's germline CDR1 is SQVTM and CDR2 ANQGSEA. Here the CDR3 reads CSFMNTEAFF. CDR3 bases: TGCAGTTTCATGAACACTGAAGCTTTCTTT.

V and J are TRBV4-1 and TRBJ1-1, with TRBD1 identical over 7 bases. This CDR3 contains 15 residues. CDR1 and CDR2 from the germline V gene are MGHRA and YSYEKL. V lost 6 bases to trimming and J lost 4 bases; unmatched junction nucleotides: 11. The CDR3 reads CASRNRQGKGTEAFF. CDR3 DNA sequence: TGCGCCAGCAGAAATCGACAGGGTAAGGGCACTGAAGCTTTCTTT.

The J gene is TRBJ2-3, the V gene TRBV5-6; no definite D call. The V gene's germline CDR1 is SGHDT and CDR2 YYEEEE. The CDR3 runs to 13 residues. The germline V and J ends were trimmed by 5 bases and 3 bases, with 10 bases remaining between them. CDR3 bases: TGTGCCAGCAGACCGAGTGCGACAGATACGCAGTATTTT. Its protein is CASRPSATDTQYF.

The gene calls are TRBV4-1 and TRBJ2-1; D is uncertain. The CDR3 runs to 16 residues. The V gene lost 3 bases and the J gene lost 0 bases, with 12 bases spanning the gap. The germline V gene has CDR1 MGHRA and CDR2 YSYEKL. The chain's CDR3 is CASSHSSHLSYNEQFF. The CDR3 DNA reads as TGCGCCAGCAGCCACTCCTCCCACCTCTCCTACAATGAGCAGTTCTTC.

This clone occurred once. The chain links TRBV6-6 to TRBJ1-1; D perhaps matches TRBD1 (6 bases). The germline CDR1 and CDR2 sequences are MNHNY and SVGAGI (reference sequence). This CDR3 has 16 residues. V dropped 2 bases and J dropped 7 bases, with 20 bases sitting between them. The CDR3 coding sequence is TGTGCCAGCAGTTACGTCGCAGACAGGTTGGGGAATGAAGCTTTCTTT. It is translated as CASSYVADRLGNEAFF.

This chain links TRBV15 with TRBJ2-3; TRBD2 agrees at 8 bases. With V trimmed by 1 base and J by 6 bases, 6 bases remained unmatched. This CDR3 spans 15 amino acids. Germline CDR1 LNHNV, CDR2 YYDKDF (reference sequence). The CDR3 DNA is TGTGCCACCAGCAGAGTGTACGTAGCGGGGGATACGCAGTATTTT. Protein product: CATSRVYVAGDTQYF.

This clone was detected only once. This chain links TRBV27 with TRBJ2-1, with D perhaps matching TRBD2 (6 bases). V was cut by 8 bases and J by 2 bases, with 16 bases left in between. CDR3 length equals 15 residues. Germline assignment: CDR1 MNHEY and CDR2 SMNVEV (reference sequence). For the CDR3, the DNA is TGTGCCAGCTTTATGAGGGCGGGACCCTACAATGAGCAGTTCTTC. This translates into CASFMRAGPYNEQFF.